The clone carrying this T cell receptor (beta chain) has a count of ten or more. Its antigen is undetermined. The data originate from a study of T-cell reconstitution after alpha-beta-depleted transplantation in children. Findings and limits, study-wide: At one year after transplant, newly produced T cells mostly accounted for T-cell counts and diversity. Several hundred graft clones that had expanded were reportedly the source of alpha-beta T cells about two months after transplant. The origin of high day-60 TCRbeta diversity in some patients lay in surviving recipient T cells and thymic progenitors.

During its preparation, the TCRbeta library received unique molecular identifiers. TCRdb reprocessed the PCR reads via MiXCR and lists one record per CDR3 protein. Among roughly 200,000 distinct CDR3 sequences, roughly a tenth were seen once, and the ten largest hold approximately 28%. The source is a child under two years old with acute myeloid leukemia, due to receive a stem cell transplant. Source: PBMCs, taken before TCRalphabeta/CD19-depleted stem cell transplant.

Here the CDR3 reads CASRRPQGGLEAFF. As DNA, the CDR3 is TGTGCCAGCAGACGTCCACAGGGCGGCCTAGAAGCTTTCTTT. V gene TRBV6-2 or TRBV6-3 combines with J gene TRBJ1-1; a possible D gene is TRBD1 (6 bases). Trimming shortened V by 6 bases and J by 8 bases, and 19 bases separated the two germline ends. The CDR3 extends over 14 amino acids. Germline assignment: CDR1 MNHEY and CDR2 SVGEGT.